Sequencing of this T cell receptor (beta chain) was carried out in a study of T cell repertoires in cytomegalovirus infection. Turning to the study itself: Both CMV infection and a matching HLA type were indicated by public TCR beta signatures. General study points: Identification of carriers of CMV plus the relevant HLA was performed using cumulative public TCR beta family frequency. In two of eight donors, the top clonotype was HLA-C-restricted CMV-specific.

This clonotype was observed many times. Its antigen remains unknown. From the reads, TCRdb called clonotypes with MiXCR, one entry per CDR3 protein. Among 200,000 to 300,000 distinct CDR3 sequences, 9% to 15% were seen once, and the ten largest hold around 1.6%. CDR3 length: 15 residues. Per the germline V gene, CDR1 is SGHDN and CDR2 is FVKESK. Trimming took off 0 bases at V and 2 bases at J, with 5 bases between the two ends. The sequence derives from a human donor in good health (CMV status not recorded). Some clones in this sample may be carry-over from other donors' samples. Sequencing was carried out using PBMCs. The chain is built from TRBV14 and TRBJ2-6; D unresolved. CDR3 residues: CASSQDVPGANVLTF. The CDR3 DNA reads TGTGCCAGCAGCCAAGATGTGCCTGGGGCCAACGTCCTGACTTTC.